This entry is about one T cell receptor beta chain. This sample stems from a study of T-cell memory formation after mild COVID-19. Constant-segment primers served in 5'RACE that generated TCR alpha and TCR beta cDNA libraries bearing sample barcodes and UMIs. TCRdb reanalysed the 5' RACE reads using MiXCR and keeps one entry per CDR3 protein. The table records 350,000 to 450,000 distinct CDR3 sequences, around 19% of them present only once. The CDR3 length is 13 residues. Germline values: CDR1 ENHRY, CDR2 SYGVKD. Trimming removed 5 bases at V and 7 bases at J, with 12 bases between. The receptor was isolated from an adult woman who had mild COVID-19 (a few samples of this study predate the infection). Cell type and time point are not known. Sample: PBMCs or a T cell subset sorted from them (not recorded which). The chain joins TRBV10-3 to TRBJ1-5; D gene unclear. CDR3 residues: CAISPLGGQPQHF. CDR3 DNA sequence: TGTGCCATCAGTCCTCTCGGCGGGCAGCCCCAGCATTTT.